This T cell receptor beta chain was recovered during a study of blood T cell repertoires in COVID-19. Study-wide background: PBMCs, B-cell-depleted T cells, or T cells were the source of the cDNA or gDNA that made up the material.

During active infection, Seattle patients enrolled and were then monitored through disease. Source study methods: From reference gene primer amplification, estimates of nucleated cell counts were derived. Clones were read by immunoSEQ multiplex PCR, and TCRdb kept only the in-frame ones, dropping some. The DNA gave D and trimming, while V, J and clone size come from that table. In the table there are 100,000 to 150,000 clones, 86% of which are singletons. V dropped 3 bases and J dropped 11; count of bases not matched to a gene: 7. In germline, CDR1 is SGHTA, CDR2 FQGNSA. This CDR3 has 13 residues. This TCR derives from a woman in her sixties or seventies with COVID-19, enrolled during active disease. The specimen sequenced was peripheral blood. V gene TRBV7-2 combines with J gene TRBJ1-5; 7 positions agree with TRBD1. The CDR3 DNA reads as TGTGCCAGCAGCTTGGACAGGAGTTCGGCCCAGCATTTT. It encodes CASSLDRSSAQHF.